This TCR beta chain appears in the sequencing data of a study of T-cell memory formation after mild COVID-19. TCRdb reprocessed the 5' RACE reads via MiXCR and lists one record per CDR3 protein. The repertoire consists of 250,000 to 400,000 distinct CDR3 sequences, with roughly an eighth occurring once and the leading ten covering around 20%. V lost 5 bases to trimming and J lost 4 bases; unmatched junction nucleotides: 8. The CDR3 totals 15 residues. The germline V gene encodes CDR1 SGHTA and CDR2 FQGTGA. The rearrangement uses TRBV7-3 and TRBJ1-2, with 9 bases lining up with TRBD1. Sequenced sample: PBMCs or a T cell subset sorted from them (not recorded which). The receptor's source is a man between 18 and 29 years old who had mild COVID-19 (a few samples of this study predate the infection). Cell type and time point are not known. The CDR3 spells CASSPQTGGSYGYTF. In DNA form, the CDR3 reads TGTGCCAGCAGCCCGCAGACAGGGGGAAGCTATGGCTACACCTTC.